This T cell receptor beta chain appears in the sequencing data of a study of T cell changes during pregnancy in multiple sclerosis. Data came from immunoSEQ multiplex PCR; TCRdb stores just in-frame clones and leaves some out. The data hold roughly 69,000 clones, with more than 75% observed a single time. The CDR3 is 14 residues long. The sequences come from peripheral blood, collected in the third trimester of pregnancy. The chain uses TRBV21-1 and TRBJ2-5; TRBD2 reflects the table's D call only, with no check against the DNA. TRBV21-1 is marked as a pseudogene. The clonotype was recovered from a female donor with multiple sclerosis, enrolled in a pregnancy study. The CDR3 is CASSKSGEQETQYF. The CDR3 region has the DNA TGTGCCAGCAGCAAAAGCGGCGAACAAGAGACCCAGTACTTC.